The next 23 T cell receptor beta chains were all read from a single sample in a study of shared clonotypes between healthy human individuals. Some clones are missing from TCRdb's copy, which holds only in-frame ones; the method was immunoSEQ multiplex PCR. The table has a few million clones, about 92% seen once. Sequenced input: naive CD4+ T cells from PBMCs. Subset specified: CD45RA+ positively selected. These receptor sequences come from a man between 18 and 29 years old in good health. Some clones in this sample may be carry-over from other donors' samples.

This rearrangement joins TRBV7-2 to TRBJ1-1, with D unresolved. The CDR3 has 13 residues. Trimming took 0 bases from V and 11 from J, leaving 13 bases between them. Per germline, CDR1 SGHTA and CDR2 FQGNSA. The CDR3 nucleotides are TGTGCCAGCAGCTTAGCGCTGAGGATGTGGGCTTTCTTT. It is translated as CASSLALRMWAFF. Filled out from reference TRBV7-2 and TRBJ1-1, the complete variable domain reads GAGVSQSPSNKVTEKGKDVELRCDPISGHTALYWYRQSLGQGLEFLIYFQGNSAPDKSGLPSDRFSAERTGGSVSTLTIQRTQQEDSAVYLCASSLALRMWAFFGQGTRLTVV.

This clone was seen only once. This chain connects TRBV7-9 to TRBJ2-4; TRBD1 agrees at 8 bases. The CDR3 is 17 residues long. Germline values: CDR1 SEHNR, CDR2 FQNEAQ (reference sequence). J gave up 9 bases and V 4 bases, and 17 bases lay outside the gene matches. The CDR3 region is CASSSPGAGGEVSIQYF. The CDR3 DNA follows: TGTGCCAGCAGCTCCCCTGGGGCAGGGGGCGAGGTCAGCATTCAGTACTTC. The variable domain in full, with the rest retrieved from reference TRBV7-9 and TRBJ2-4, is DTGVSQNPRHKITKRGQNVTFRCDPISEHNRLYWYRQTLGQGPEFLTYFQNEAQLEKSRLLSDRFSAERPKGSFSTLEIQRTEQGDSAMYLCASSSPGAGGEVSIQYFGAGTRLSVL.

The chain recombines TRBV14 with TRBJ1-2; TRBD1 is a possible D gene (6 bases). Trimming left V 5 bases short and J 7 bases short, with 17 bases between. The CDR3 extends over 14 amino acids. Germline loops: CDR1 SGHDN, CDR2 FVKESK. The CDR3 bases are TGTGCCAGCAGCTTCCTCCAGGGGCTAGGTGGCTACACCTTC. This gives the protein CASSFLQGLGGYTF.

The rearrangement joins TRBV6-1 to TRBJ1-2; TRBD1 aligns across 7 bases. There are 19 residues in the CDR3. The V gene's germline CDR1 is MNHNS and CDR2 SASEGT. Unmatched junction bases numbered 25, after V lost 7 bases and J lost 5 bases. The DNA for the CDR3 is TGTGCCAGCAATGACCCAGACAGGGAGTATAGGGGCCATCCTTATGGCTACACCTTC. Its translation: CASNDPDREYRGHPYGYTF.

The chain is built from TRBV29-1 and TRBJ1-1, with D hard to call. V lost 6 bases and J 7 bases, leaving 12 bases between the germline ends. The CDR3 consists of 11 residues. Germline CDR1 and CDR2: SQVTM and ANQGSEA. CDR3 sequence reads: CSVGTDFEAFF. Here the CDR3 DNA reads TGCAGCGTCGGAACGGACTTTGAAGCTTTCTTT. The full variable domain, rest sourced from reference TRBV29-1 and TRBJ1-1, is SAVISQKPSRDICQRGTSLTIQCQVDSQVTMMFWYRQQPGQSLTLIATANQGSEATYESGFVIDKFPISRPNLTFSTLTVSNMSPEDSSIYLCSVGTDFEAFFGQGTRLTVV.

The chain joins TRBV4-1 to TRBJ1-4; 9 bases match TRBD1. Trimming at V came to 2 bases and at J to 11 bases, leaving 12 bases not matched to a gene. Per germline, CDR1 MGHRA and CDR2 YSYEKL. The CDR3 runs to 16 residues. DNA for the CDR3: TGCGCCAGCAGCCAACCCACCGGGACAGGGAAGGGCAAACTGTTTTTT. Protein product: CASSQPTGTGKGKLFF.

V is TRBV5-1 and J is TRBJ2-1, with TRBD2 identical over 9 bases. From germline, CDR1 is SGHRS and CDR2 YFSETQ. J lost 4 bases, V lost 6 bases, and 8 bases had no gene match. The CDR3 spans 15 residues. As DNA, the CDR3 is TGCGCCAGCACGGAGGGGACTAGCCTTTACAATGAGCAGTTCTTC. Its protein is CASTEGTSLYNEQFF.

The sample holds one count of this clone. The gene calls are TRBV10-3 and TRBJ2-2, with 14 bases fitting TRBD2. The ends lost 10 bases at V and 0 bases at J; junction bases unmatched: 7. From germline, CDR1 is ENHRY and CDR2 SYGVKD. This CDR3 is built from 17 residues. The chain's CDR3 is CATGLAGVTANTGELFF. CDR3 coding DNA: TGTGCCACGGGACTAGCGGGAGTCACCGCGAACACCGGGGAGCTGTTTTTT.

CDR3 DNA sequence: TGTGCCAGCAGCCCCCTACAGGGGGCATCGGCCGGGGAGCTGTTTTTT. This sequence encodes CASSPLQGASAGELFF. V and J are TRBV11-2 and TRBJ2-2; 9 positions agree with TRBD1. The CDR3 totals 16 residues. Germline V gives CDR1 SGHAT, CDR2 FQNNGV. V gave up 5 bases and J gave up 6 bases; unmatched junction bases: 10.

This sequence joins TRBV28 and TRBJ1-4; D is possibly TRBD1 (5 bases). CDR1 is MDHEN, CDR2 SYDVKM, per germline. CDR3 length equals 14 residues. V shed 9 bases and J shed 7 bases, with 18 bases lying between them. CDR3 sequence (DNA): TGTGCCAGTGGGGCCTCCGGGGTAGGTGAAAAACTGTTTTTT. It encodes CASGASGVGEKLFF.

This clone was observed a handful of times. The rearrangement uses TRBV18 and TRBJ1-2; 10 nucleotides match TRBD1. J lost 4 bases, V lost 6 bases, and 8 bases had no gene match. Germline V gene sequence: CDR1 KGHSH, CDR2 LQKENI. The CDR3 totals 15 residues. CDR3 protein: CASSSTGGDFYGYTF. Here the CDR3 DNA reads TGTGCCAGCTCCTCGACAGGGGGCGATTTCTATGGCTACACCTTC.

The chain uses TRBV7-2 and TRBJ2-5; D not certain. CDR1 is SGHTA and CDR2 is FQGNSA in the germline V gene. The CDR3 has 17 amino acids. V was pared by 6 bases and J by 0 bases, with 20 bases between. The CDR3 DNA reads as TGTGCCAGCAGAAAGACAATAGTCCAACATTACCAAGAGACCCAGTACTTC. Amino acids: CASRKTIVQHYQETQYF.

The chain is built from TRBV19 and TRBJ2-7; 10 bases align to TRBD1. Unmatched junction bases numbered 2, after V lost 3 bases and J lost 3 bases. Germline V gene lookup returns CDR1 LNHDA and CDR2 SQIVND (reference sequence). The CDR3 has 14 amino acids. CDR3 protein: CASSMTGGLYEQYF. CDR3 DNA: TGTGCCAGTAGTATGACAGGGGGCCTCTACGAGCAGTACTTC. Variable domain in full (rest from reference TRBV19 and TRBJ2-7): DGGITQSPKYLFRKEGQNVTLSCEQNLNHDAMYWYRQDPGQGLRLIYYSQIVNDFQKGDIAEGYSVSREKKESFPLTVTSAQKNPTAFYLCASSMTGGLYEQYFGPGTRLTVT.

The chain is built from TRBV6-5 and TRBJ2-3, with TRBD2 identical over 10 bases. The V and J ends lost 6 bases and 2 bases, in that order; junction bases with no gene match: 5. Germline CDR1 and CDR2: MNHEY and SVGAGI. The CDR3 runs to 15 residues. The CDR3 spells CASSLSGRYTDTQYF. The CDR3 DNA is TGTGCCAGCAGCCTTAGCGGGAGGTACACAGATACGCAGTATTTT.

The chain is built from TRBV28 and TRBJ1-1, with D maybe TRBD1 (6 bases). The CDR3 extends over 14 amino acids. Deletions cut 7 bases from V and 4 bases from J, with 16 bases between. The germline gives CDR1 MDHEN, CDR2 SYDVKM. The CDR3 is CASILPGGATEAFF. The CDR3 DNA is TGTGCCAGCATCCTCCCGGGGGGCGCCACTGAAGCTTTCTTT.

This sequence joins TRBV7-2 and TRBJ1-4; 11 bases align to TRBD1. Per germline, CDR1 SGHTA and CDR2 FQGNSA. This CDR3 is built from 16 residues. The J segment lost 3 bases and the V segment lost 6 bases, leaving 6 bases of the junction unmatched. CDR3 loop: CASRPGQGASNEKLFF. CDR3 nucleotide sequence: TGTGCCAGCAGACCCGGACAGGGGGCGTCTAATGAAAAACTGTTTTTT.

CDR3: CASSEALVATYEQYF. In DNA form, the CDR3 reads TGTGCCAGCAGTGAAGCGTTGGTAGCCACCTACGAGCAGTACTTC. V and J are TRBV6-1 and TRBJ2-7, with D unresolved. This CDR3 is 15 amino acids long. CDR1 is MNHNS, CDR2 SASEGT, per germline. Trimming stripped 0 bases from V and 2 bases from J, with 11 bases between.

This clone was recorded once. V and J are TRBV28 and TRBJ1-5; tentative D call: TRBD1 (5 bases). V was trimmed by 7 bases and J by 3 bases, leaving 13 bases between them. The length of the CDR3 is 14 residues. Per germline, CDR1 MDHEN and CDR2 SYDVKM. The CDR3 DNA is TGTGCCAGCACCCGGGGGGGGGTCAATCAGCCCCAGCATTTT. Its translation is CASTRGGVNQPQHF.

The V gene is TRBV2, the J gene TRBJ2-7; D is perhaps TRBD2 (6 bases). The CDR3 covers 12 residues. V was shortened by 5 bases and J by 7 bases, with 12 bases between the two germline ends. Germline lookup yields CDR1 SNHLY and CDR2 FYNNEI. CDR3 DNA: TGTGCCAGCAGTCGGGAGAGTACTGAGCAGTACTTC. Protein: CASSRESTEQYF.

This clone was detected once. The CDR3 sequence: CAINMQPGGQETQYF. Here the CDR3 DNA reads TGTGCCATCAACATGCAACCAGGGGGTCAAGAGACCCAGTACTTC. V and J are TRBV10-3 and TRBJ2-5, with TRBD1 identical over 7 bases. This CDR3 region has 15 residues. The ends lost 7 bases at V and 2 bases at J; junction bases unmatched: 10. Germline CDR1 reads ENHRY; CDR2 reads SYGVKD.

V gene TRBV5-1 combines with J gene TRBJ2-5, with 11 bases identical to TRBD2. CDR3 length equals 16 residues. Unmatched junction bases numbered 6, after V lost 0 bases and J lost 5 bases. Germline-derived CDR1 and CDR2 are SGHRS and YFSETQ. The CDR3 loop reads CASSLGTSGSWETQYF. CDR3 coding DNA: TGCGCCAGCAGCTTGGGTACTAGCGGGAGTTGGGAGACCCAGTACTTC.

A word on this clone: The identical CDR3 is also encoded by other nucleotide sequences in the sample. J is TRBJ2-1 and V is TRBV11-2; TRBD2 matches 7 bases. The V gene end was trimmed by 4 bases and the J gene end by 4 bases; junction bases not matched to a gene: 4. The CDR3 runs 14 residues. Germline assignment: CDR1 SGHAT and CDR2 FQNNGV. The CDR3 DNA reads as TGTGCCAGCAGCTCCGCTAGCGGTTACAATGAGCAGTTCTTC. Translated, it gives CASSSASGYNEQFF. The whole variable domain, remainder taken from reference TRBV11-2 and TRBJ2-1, is EAGVAQSPRYKIIEKRQSVAFWCNPISGHATLYWYQQILGQGPKLLIQFQNNGVVDDSQLPKDRFSAERLKGVDSTLKIQPAKLEDSAVYLCASSSASGYNEQFFGPGTRLTVL.

A single count supports this clone. J is TRBJ2-3 and V is TRBV5-1; no definite D call. The V and J ends lost 0 bases and 4 bases respectively, with 21 bases between them. The CDR3 is 18 residues long. Germline lookup yields CDR1 SGHRS and CDR2 YFSETQ. In DNA form, the CDR3 reads TGCGCCAGCAGCTTGGTGTTCTTAGCTGGTAGGGCATCAGATACGCAGTATTTT. This sequence encodes CASSLVFLAGRASDTQYF.